One and the same sample provided the 4 T cell receptor beta chains below, sequenced in a study of blood T cell repertoires in COVID-19. TCRdb's table, derived via immunoSEQ multiplex PCR, lists solely in-frame clones and lacks some. The sample lists 110,000 or so clones, 65% to 80% occurring once. Source material: peripheral blood. The receptors derive from a man aged 65 to 85 with acute or convalescent COVID-19.

The rearrangement links TRBV5-1 to TRBJ2-1; 16 bases match TRBD2. This CDR3 region has 19 residues. J lost 7 bases, V lost 4 bases, and 14 bases had no gene match. The germline gives CDR1 SGHRS, CDR2 YFSETQ. DNA for the CDR3: TGCGCCAGCAGCGCGGGCGGGACTAGCGGGGGGGCCTTTTCGAATGAGCAGTTCTTC. It encodes CASSAGGTSGGAFSNEQFF.

The chain links TRBV3-1 (or the pseudogene TRBV3-2) to TRBJ2-4; D perhaps matches TRBD2 (5 bases). CDR1 and CDR2 (germline): LGHDT, YNNKEL (reference sequence). The CDR3 consists of 16 residues. V lost 1 base and J lost 0, with 10 bases in between. This CDR3 is CASSQGLPLAKNIQYF. The CDR3 DNA follows: TGTGCCAGCAGCCAAGGACTACCTCTAGCCAAAAACATTCAGTACTTC.

This sequence joins TRBV12-5 and TRBJ2-1; D is unclear. Between the trimmed V and J ends, which lost 4 bases and 6 bases, there was a span of 10 bases. Germline-derived CDR1 and CDR2 are LGHNT and FRNRAP. The CDR3 loop spans 13 amino acids. The DNA of the CDR3 is TGTGCTAGTGGTTCCGGAGAGGTCAATGAGCAGTTCTTC. Translated, it gives CASGSGEVNEQFF.

This clone has more than one count but fewer than ten. The chain has TRBV30 and TRBJ2-7; 10 bases match TRBD2. The length of the CDR3 is 13 residues. CDR1 GTSNPN and CDR2 SVGIG come from the germline V gene (reference sequence). Unmatched junction bases numbered 7, after V lost 4 bases and J lost 7 bases. CDR3 residues: CAWNLAGEFEQYF. The CDR3 DNA reads TGTGCCTGGAACCTAGCGGGAGAATTTGAGCAGTACTTC.